The clone carrying this TCR beta chain appeared a few times. Antigen: not known. Using its own MiXCR run on the 5' RACE reads, TCRdb lists one record per CDR3 protein. The sample includes some 500,000 distinct CDR3 sequences, 20% to 25% of them seen just once. The sample comes from a study of identical twins. Study-wide findings and caveats: Analyses of zero insertions could, in part, be confounded by invariant MAIT and iNKT cells.

The length of the CDR3 is 14 residues. V lost 5 bases to trimming and J lost 0 bases; unmatched junction nucleotides: 4. Germline lookup yields CDR1 DFQATT and CDR2 SNEGSKA (reference sequence). This sample also belongs to another study, concerning T cells expressing NK-cell markers. From that second work: From sorted CD3+CD56+NKG2C+, CD3+CD56+NKG2C- and CD3+CD56-NKG2C+ T cells came the TCR beta repertoires. Of CD8+ T cells, about 1.0-8% belonged to dominant NKG2C+ clonotypes in six or seven donors.

Input material: CD4+ T cells sorted from blood. This chain uses TRBV20-1 with TRBJ2-1; 7 nucleotides line up with TRBD2. The sequence derives from a woman under 30 in good health. CDR3 sequence: CSAGAGSSYNEQFF. For the CDR3, the DNA is TGCAGTGCTGGAGCGGGGTCCTCCTACAATGAGCAGTTCTTC.